A selection of T cell receptor beta chains follows, all from one sample in a study of CD8+ T cells in alopecia areata. The repertoire was sequenced with immunoSEQ multiplex PCR; TCRdb's copy has only in-frame clones and lacks some. The sample shows 200,000 or so clones, roughly 60% of them seen only once. The starting material was CD4+ T cells sorted from blood, obtained at week 24, from a patient treated with tofacitinib. The receptor source for this set is a human donor with alopecia areata. The CDR3 runs from the conserved cysteine through the conserved F or W. Fields, in order: CDR3 length, clone size, V gene, D gene, J gene, CDR3 DNA, CDR3 protein. A D gene is named only where the DNA matches it firmly. Not every row has a clone size; where given, it reads once, few, many or a size class.

14	-	TRBV29-1	TRBD1	TRBJ2-2	TGCAGCACCCGGACAGGGAATCGTGGCGGGGAGCTGTTTTTT	CSTRTGNRGGELFF
12	-	TRBV15	-	TRBJ1-4	TGTGCCACCAGCAGAGATGGGGAAAAACTGTTTTTT	CATSRDGEKLFF
13	-	TRBV5-1	-	TRBJ2-5	TGCGCCAGCAGCTTGGGGGCCGGGGTGACCCAGTACTTC	CASSLGAGVTQYF
14	-	TRBV29-1	TRBD1	TRBJ2-1	TGCAGCGCCAAACCGGGACAGGGACCGAATGAGCAGTTCTTC	CSAKPGQGPNEQFF
14	-	TRBV7-2	-	TRBJ2-4	TGTGCCAGCAGCATGACCCGGCTCGGGAACATTCAGTACTTC	CASSMTRLGNIQYF
13	-	TRBV18	-	TRBJ2-5	TGTGCCAGCTCAGACAGCCGTCGTGAGACCCAGTACTTC	CASSDSRRETQYF
12	-	TRBV30	-	TRBJ2-1	TGTGCCTGGAGTGCCCTTAATGGCGAGCAGTTCTTC	CAWSALNGEQFF
13	-	TRBV28	-	TRBJ1-2	TGTGCCAGCAGTTTAAAGGGCTACTATGGCTACACCTTC	CASSLKGYYGYTF
14	few	TRBV7-2	-	TRBJ1-1	TGTGCCAGCAGCTACAGGGAAGGTAGGGGTGAAGCTTTCTTT	CASSYREGRGEAFF
13	few	TRBV18	TRBD1	TRBJ1-2	TGTGCCAGCTCACGAGACAGGGAGCATGGCTACACCTTC	CASSRDREHGYTF
14	-	TRBV29-1	TRBD1	TRBJ2-2	TGCAGCGTTCCGGGGACAGTTTACACCGGGGAGCTGTTTTTT	CSVPGTVYTGELFF
14	once	TRBV29-1	TRBD2	TRBJ2-3	TGCAGCGTACCCCTAGCGGGGGTGGTAGATACGCAGTATTTT	CSVPLAGVVDTQYF
11	-	TRBV19	-	TRBJ2-3	TGTGCCAGTAAGTTCGTAGATACGCAGTATTTT	CASKFVDTQYF
13	-	TRBV2	-	TRBJ1-3	TGTGCCAGCAGTGTATTCTCTGGAAACACCATATATTTT	CASSVFSGNTIYF
14	-	TRBV29-1	-	TRBJ2-7	TGCAGCGTTGTTAAGGACAGCCGGACCTACGAGCAGTACTTC	CSVVKDSRTYEQYF
13	-	TRBV14	-	TRBJ2-7	TGTGCCAGCAGCCAAGAAACATGGACTGAGCAGTACTTC	CASSQETWTEQYF
14	-	TRBV6-1	-	TRBJ1-5	TGTGCCAGCAGGGATCGGACTGGAAATCAGCCCCAGCATTTT	CASRDRTGNQPQHF
14	-	TRBV27	-	TRBJ1-6	TGTGCCAGCACGCTGGCGTTCGGAATTTCACCCCTCCACTTT	CASTLAFGISPLHF
14	few	TRBV7-9	-	TRBJ2-7	-	CASSFGGGSGREYF
14	-	TRBV6-1	-	TRBJ1-2	TGTGCCAGCAGGGGGTTCAAAGATTCAGACGGCTACACCTTC	CASRGFKDSDGYTF
15	-	TRBV7-3	-	TRBJ2-2	TGTGCCAGCAGCCTCGGGGGGCTTGGCACCGGGGAGCTGTTTTTT	CASSLGGLGTGELFF
16	-	TRBV4-2	-	TRBJ2-3	TGTGCCAGCAGCTCGAGGGGGCTAGCGGGCACAGATACGCAGTATTTT	CASSSRGLAGTDTQYF
14	-	TRBV19	-	TRBJ2-5	TGTGCCAGTAGTATCCAGGGGCCCCAAGAGACCCAGTACTTC	CASSIQGPQETQYF
13	-	TRBV2	-	TRBJ2-5	TGTGCCAGCAGTGAACTTCTCCAAGAGACCCAGTACTTC	CASSELLQETQYF
16	few	TRBV29-1	TRBD2	TRBJ2-3	TGCAGCGCTATAGGACTAGCGGGGGCCCCGGAGGATACGCAGTATTTT	CSAIGLAGAPEDTQYF
16	-	TRBV11-2	-	TRBJ2-5	TGTGCCAGCAGCTTCGGACGTGGGGGAGGGGGCGAGACCCAGTACTTC	CASSFGRGGGGETQYF
12	-	TRBV29-1	-	TRBJ2-7	TGCAGCGTTGGAGGTGGCCTCCACGAGCAGTACTTC	CSVGGGLHEQYF
11	few	TRBV29-1	-	TRBJ2-7	TGCAGCGTCGCGGGGCCTTACGAGCAGTACTTC	CSVAGPYEQYF
14	-	TRBV6-5	-	TRBJ2-5	TGTGCCAGCAGTTACTCATGGACAGAGGAGACCCAGTACTTC	CASSYSWTEETQYF
14	-	TRBV29-1	-	TRBJ2-1	TGCAGCGTTGTGGGCGGGATTGTATACAATGAGCAGTTCTTC	CSVVGGIVYNEQFF
15	-	TRBV30	-	TRBJ1-1	TGTGCCTGGAGTCTCCACACGACAGGTACCCCTGAAGCTTTCTTT	CAWSLHTTGTPEAFF
11	-	TRBV6-6	-	TRBJ2-5	TGTGCCAGCGGCCTAGCAGAGACCCAGTACTTC	CASGLAETQYF
14	-	TRBV5-1	TRBD2	TRBJ2-1	TGCGCCAGCAGCGATACTAGCGGGAGCGATGAGCAGTTCTTC	CASSDTSGSDEQFF
14	few	TRBV30	TRBD1	TRBJ2-5	TGTGCCTGGACCACAGGGGAACGGTTGGAGACCCAGTACTTC	CAWTTGERLETQYF
15	once	TRBV6-1	-	TRBJ2-2	TGTGCCAGCAGGAAGGACGGAGTAACGGCCGGGGAGCTGTTTTTT	CASRKDGVTAGELFF
15	-	TRBV5-4	TRBD1	TRBJ2-4	TGTGCCAGCAGCCCGGACAGGGGGCGCCGGAACATTCAGTACTTC	CASSPDRGRRNIQYF
15	few	TRBV9	-	TRBJ2-1	TGTGCCAGCAGCGTAGCCCCAAGCAGGTACAATGAGCAGTTCTTC	CASSVAPSRYNEQFF
12	few	TRBV4-2	-	TRBJ2-7	TGTGCCAGCGGACCCCGGGGTTACGAGCAGTACTTC	CASGPRGYEQYF
14	once	TRBV7-2	-	TRBJ2-3	TGTGCCAGCAGCCCGCGCGGAGCCGAAGGGGCGCAGTATTTT	CASSPRGAEGAQYF
13	few	TRBV4-2	-	TRBJ1-2	TGTGCCAGCAGCCATCGACAGGACTATGGCTACACCTTC	CASSHRQDYGYTF
14	-	TRBV30	TRBD1	TRBJ2-7	TGTGCCTGGAGTGTGGAGACAGGGGGGGACGAGCAGTACTTC	CAWSVETGGDEQYF
16	-	TRBV30	-	TRBJ2-1	TGTGCCTGGAGTGTACTAGGCGGTCCCTCCTACAATGAGCAGTTCTTC	CAWSVLGGPSYNEQFF
13	-	TRBV7-9	-	TRBJ2-5	TGTGCCAGCAGCAAACAGGGAGAGGAGACCCAGTACTTC	CASSKQGEETQYF
13	-	TRBV5-1	-	TRBJ2-1	TGCGCCAGCCGGGTCCTCGAGGACAATGAGCAGTTCTTC	CASRVLEDNEQFF
15	-	TRBV5-4	TRBD1	TRBJ2-3	TGTGCCAGCAGCTTCGACAGGGCCTCCACAGATACGCAGTATTTT	CASSFDRASTDTQYF